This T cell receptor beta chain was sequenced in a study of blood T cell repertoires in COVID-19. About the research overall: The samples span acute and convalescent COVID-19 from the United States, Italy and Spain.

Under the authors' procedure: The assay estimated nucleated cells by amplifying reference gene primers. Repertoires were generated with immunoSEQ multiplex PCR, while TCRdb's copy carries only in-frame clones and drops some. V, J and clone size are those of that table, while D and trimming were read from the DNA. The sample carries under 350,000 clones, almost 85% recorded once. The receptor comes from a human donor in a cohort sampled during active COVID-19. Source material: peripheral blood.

This CDR3 is CAISESTVNTEAFF. CDR3 coding DNA: TGTGCCATCAGTGAGTCCACTGTGAACACTGAAGCTTTCTTT. The V call is TRBV10-3, the J call TRBJ1-1; D gene ambiguous. Germline V CDR1 and CDR2: ENHRY, SYGVKD. V lost 0 bases and J lost 0, with 5 bases in between. The CDR3 is 14 amino acids.